The next 8 T cell receptor beta chains were all read from a single sample in a study of cytomegalovirus exposure and HLA in healthy donors. The study ran its PCR with 60 Vbeta and 13 Jbeta primers. Sequencing used immunoSEQ multiplex PCR; TCRdb keeps in-frame clones, though not all of them. Altogether about 170,000 clones are present, over 60% being singletons, with the ten largest covering around 0.98%. The sample comprised PBMCs. These receptors all come from a woman in her forties or fifties in good health and CMV-seropositive.

The genes are TRBV7-9 and TRBJ1-1; no clear D. The V end was cut by 3 bases, the J end by 6 bases, with 8 bases between. The CDR3 is 12 residues long. CDR1 is SEHNR and CDR2 is FQNEAQ in the germline V gene (reference sequence). This CDR3 is CASSLLQAEAFF. DNA of the CDR3: TGTGCCAGCAGCTTGCTGCAGGCTGAAGCTTTCTTT.

The chain uses TRBV28 and TRBJ1-5; D not certain. Looked up from germline, CDR1 is MDHEN and CDR2 is SYDVKM. V dropped 4 bases and J dropped 3 bases, with 10 bases sitting between them. The CDR3 spans 14 residues. In DNA, the CDR3 is TGTGCCAGCAGTTCCCCCTCTTCCAATCAGCCCCAGCATTTT. Its translation is CASSSPSSNQPQHF.

This sequence joins TRBV9 and TRBJ1-2; D might be TRBD1 (6 bases). The CDR3 consists of 13 residues. Germline V lookup: CDR1 SGDLS, CDR2 YYNGEE. V was trimmed by 6 bases and J by 0 bases, leaving 9 bases between them. For the CDR3, the DNA is TGTGCCAGCACAGGGGCCTCTAACTATGGCTACACCTTC. Residues: CASTGASNYGYTF. Using reference TRBV9 and TRBJ1-2 for the parts outside the CDR3, the full variable domain is DSGVTQTPKHLITATGQRVTLRCSPRSGDLSVYWYQQSLDQGLQFLIQYYNGEERAKGNILERFSAQQFPDLHSELNLSSLELGDSALYFCASTGASNYGYTFGSGTRLTVV.

V is TRBV6-5 and J is TRBJ2-2; a possible D gene is TRBD1 (7 bases). The length of the CDR3 is 16 residues. Trimming cost V 0 bases and J 5 bases, with 13 bases left between them. CDR1 is MNHEY and CDR2 is SVGAGI in the germline V gene. DNA for the CDR3: TGTGCCAGCAGTTACTCTAATCCAGGGGGGACCGGGGAGCTGTTTTTT. Translating it yields CASSYSNPGGTGELFF.

This clone was found once. J is TRBJ2-7 and V is TRBV7-6, with D perhaps TRBD2 (5 bases). Germline V gene data show CDR1 as SGHVS and CDR2 as FNYEAQ. The CDR3 is 15 amino acids. V lost 5 bases and J lost 0, with 14 bases in between. The DNA for the CDR3 is TGTGCCAGCAGCCCCCTGATGGGAGACTCCTACGAGCAGTACTTC. Translated, it gives CASSPLMGDSYEQYF.

V gene TRBV15 combines with J gene TRBJ2-7, with a weak D call TRBD2 (5 bases). The germline V gene encodes CDR1 LNHNV and CDR2 YYDKDF (reference sequence). The CDR3 runs to 13 residues. With 4 bases removed from V and 4 bases from J, the gap between germline ends came to 11 bases. The CDR3: CATSTPGGYEQYF. The CDR3 coding sequence is TGTGCCACCAGCACCCCTGGCGGGTACGAGCAGTACTTC.

The genes are TRBV5-6 and TRBJ1-6, with TRBD1 matching over 12 bases. The germline gives CDR1 SGHDT, CDR2 YYEEEE. The V and J ends lost 6 bases and 7 bases, in that order; junction bases with no gene match: 8. The CDR3 loop spans 16 amino acids. CDR3 bases: TGTGCCAGCACCACCATTGGGACAGGGGGCAATTCACCCCTCCACTTT. This encodes CASTTIGTGGNSPLHF.

The V call is TRBV5-1, the J call TRBJ1-4; 7 bases agree with TRBD1. This CDR3 is 16 amino acids long. J gave up 5 bases and V 0 bases, and 7 bases lay outside the gene matches. Per germline, CDR1 SGHRS and CDR2 YFSETQ. The CDR3 bases are TGCGCCAGCAGCTTGGCCGGACAGGCCCCAAATGAAAAACTGTTTTTT. This translates into CASSLAGQAPNEKLFF. Looking up the rest from reference TRBV5-1 and TRBJ1-4 gives the full variable domain: KAGVTQTPRYLIKTRGQQVTLSCSPISGHRSVSWYQQTPGQGLQFLFEYFSETQRNKGNFPGRFSGRQFSNSRSEMNVSTLELGDSALYLCASSLAGQAPNEKLFFGSGTQLSVL.